This T cell receptor beta chain was recorded in a study of regulatory T cells in long-lasting Graves disease. The CDR3 length is 14 residues. Germline CDR1 reads SGDLS; CDR2 reads YYNGEE. With 2 bases removed from V and 0 bases from J, the gap between germline ends came to 8 bases. General study results and limits: Under persistent disease, TRBV28, TRBJ1-2 and TRBJ2-5 were used preferentially. Fewer public clonotypes were shared by new patients (approximately 1,000) than by persistent patients (fewer than 3,000).

Sequencing libraries for TCR beta were prepared with iRepertoire HTBI primers and Arm-PCR of CDR3 regions. TCRdb passed the multiplex PCR reads through MiXCR, listing each CDR3 protein once. The sample lists some 560,000 distinct CDR3 sequences, about 15% occurring once. This clonotype was counted only a few times. Its antigen is unidentified. Time point given: newly diagnosed GD, antithyroid drugs for less than 3 months. With RNA extracted from PBMCs as input, the TCR library was made. These sequences were also reported in another study, on T cells in Graves' hyperthyroidism and ophthalmopathy. That source adds: Peripheral blood also featured most of the thyroid clonotypes expanded above 0.001. A model of 13 V-J features distinguished ophthalmopathy from stable hyperthyroidism.

This TCR was recovered from a woman aged 40 to 65 with Graves disease. The input for sequencing was peripheral blood mononuclear cells (PBMCs), taken at new diagnosis, from a patient treated with antithyroid drugs. The chain links TRBV9 to TRBJ1-2, with D perhaps matching TRBD1 (5 bases). In DNA, the CDR3 is TGTGCCAGCAGCGTCGCGGGGGCTAACTATGGCTACACCTTC. Translation gives CASSVAGANYGYTF.